A selection of T cell receptor beta chains follows, all from one sample in a study of a mutant IDH1 vaccine in newly diagnosed glioma. TCRdb's table, derived via immunoSEQ multiplex PCR, lists solely in-frame clones and lacks some. This table has about 65,000 clones, 70% to 90% appearing once. These TCRs' antigens remain unknown. The sample here was PBMCs, taken from a glioma patient whose treatment included an IDH1 peptide vaccine. The source is a man younger than 40 with glioma. CDR3s include the opening cysteine and the closing phenylalanine or tryptophan. A D gene is named only where the DNA matches it firmly. Clone size, where shown, is once, few, many, or a class for clones that have expanded.

>TRBJ2-2|TRBD1|once|TRBV5-4
TGTGCCAGCAGCTACCCAGGGGGCCCAATCAACACCGGGGAGCTGTTTTTT
CASSYPGGPINTGELFF
>TRBJ2-5|NA|NA|TRBV13
TGTGCCAGCAGCTTAGTGAGCGAACAAGAGACCCAGTACTTC
CASSLVSEQETQYF
>TRBJ1-2|NA|few|TRBV6-5
TGTGCCAGCAGTTTTACCCTACAGGGTTTATCTGGCTACACCTTC
CASSFTLQGLSGYTF
>TRBJ1-2|NA|NA|TRBV27
TGTGCCAGCAGTTTTACAGGCCACTATGGCTACACCTTC
CASSFTGHYGYTF
>TRBJ1-1|NA|NA|TRBV18
TGTGCCAGCTCACCTGGGGTAGGGAGGATGAACACTGAAGCTTTCTTT
CASSPGVGRMNTEAFF
>TRBJ2-6|NA|NA|TRBV7-8
TGTGCCAGCAGCTTAGTGTCGGGATCTGGCGCCAACGTCCTGACTTTC
CASSLVSGSGANVLTF
>TRBJ2-5|TRBD2|NA|TRBV5-1
TGCGCCAGCAGCTTGGCCGGGGCAGCGGGGGGGCCTCAGACCCAGTACTTC
CASSLAGAAGGPQTQYF
>TRBJ1-2|NA|NA|TRBV19
TGTGCCAGTAGTATAGGACAGCTCTATGGCTACACCTTC
CASSIGQLYGYTF
>TRBJ2-2|TRBD2|NA|TRBV29-1
TGCAGCGTTCGGGACTACTACACCGGGGAGCTGTTTTTT
CSVRDYYTGELFF
>TRBJ1-6|NA|NA|TRBV10-3
TGTGCCATCAGTATACAGGAAGGGAACTCACCCCTCCACTTT
CAISIQEGNSPLHF
>TRBJ1-1|NA|few|TRBV5-1
TGCGCCAGCAGCCCGTACGCGAGCAGGGGGAACACTGAAGCTTTCTTT
CASSPYASRGNTEAFF
>TRBJ1-2|NA|NA|TRBV7-8
TGTGCCAGCAGCTTAGCGAGGACGGGCTACACCTTC
CASSLARTGYTF
>TRBJ1-2|TRBD1|NA|TRBV4-1
TGCGCCAGCAGCCAAACAACAGGGGGCTATGGCTACACCTTC
CASSQTTGGYGYTF
>TRBJ2-3|TRBD2|NA|TRBV15
TGTGCCACCAGCAGAGGACTAGCGGGTCTCAGCACAGATACGCAGTATTTT
CATSRGLAGLSTDTQYF
>TRBJ2-2|NA|NA|TRBV9
TGTGCCAGCAGCGTAAGATTCCGGGAGAGAAAAACCGGGGAGCTGTTTTTT
CASSVRFRERKTGELFF
>TRBJ2-7|NA|NA|TRBV27
TGTGCCAGCAGTCCCCAGTTGCGCTCCTACGAGCAGTACTTC
CASSPQLRSYEQYF
>TRBJ1-5|NA|once|TRBV6-5
TGTGCCAGCAGTCTCTGGGCCGGTTCCAATCAGCCCCAGCATTTT
CASSLWAGSNQPQHF